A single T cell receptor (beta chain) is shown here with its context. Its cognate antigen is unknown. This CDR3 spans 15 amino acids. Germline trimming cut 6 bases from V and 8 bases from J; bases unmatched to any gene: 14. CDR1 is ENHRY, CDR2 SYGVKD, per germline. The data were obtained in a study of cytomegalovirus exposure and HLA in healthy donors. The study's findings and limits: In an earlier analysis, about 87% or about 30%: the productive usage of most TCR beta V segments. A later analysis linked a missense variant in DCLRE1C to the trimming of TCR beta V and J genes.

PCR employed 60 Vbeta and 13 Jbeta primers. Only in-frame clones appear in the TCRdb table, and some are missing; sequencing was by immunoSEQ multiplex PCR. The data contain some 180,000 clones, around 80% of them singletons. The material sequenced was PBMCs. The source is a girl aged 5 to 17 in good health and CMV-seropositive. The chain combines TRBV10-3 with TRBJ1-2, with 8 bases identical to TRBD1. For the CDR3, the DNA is TGTGCCATCAGCGTAGCGGACAGGGCCAAGATGGGCTACACCTTC. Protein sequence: CAISVADRAKMGYTF.